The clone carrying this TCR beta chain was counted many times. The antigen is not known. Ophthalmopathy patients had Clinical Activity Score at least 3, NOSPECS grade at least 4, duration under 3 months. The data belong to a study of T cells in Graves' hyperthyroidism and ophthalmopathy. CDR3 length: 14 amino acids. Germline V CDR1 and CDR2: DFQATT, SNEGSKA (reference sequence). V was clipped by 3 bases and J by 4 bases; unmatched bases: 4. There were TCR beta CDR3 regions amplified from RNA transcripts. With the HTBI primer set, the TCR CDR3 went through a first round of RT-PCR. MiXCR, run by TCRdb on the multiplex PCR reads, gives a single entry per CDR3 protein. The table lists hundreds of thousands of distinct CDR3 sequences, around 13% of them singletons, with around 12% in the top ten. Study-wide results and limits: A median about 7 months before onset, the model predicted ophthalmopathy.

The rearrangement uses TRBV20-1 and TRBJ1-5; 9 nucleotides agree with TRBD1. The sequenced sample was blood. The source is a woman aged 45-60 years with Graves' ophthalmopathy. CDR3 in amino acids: CSASGTGRNQPQHF. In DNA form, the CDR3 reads TGCAGTGCTAGCGGGACAGGGAGGAATCAGCCCCAGCATTTT.